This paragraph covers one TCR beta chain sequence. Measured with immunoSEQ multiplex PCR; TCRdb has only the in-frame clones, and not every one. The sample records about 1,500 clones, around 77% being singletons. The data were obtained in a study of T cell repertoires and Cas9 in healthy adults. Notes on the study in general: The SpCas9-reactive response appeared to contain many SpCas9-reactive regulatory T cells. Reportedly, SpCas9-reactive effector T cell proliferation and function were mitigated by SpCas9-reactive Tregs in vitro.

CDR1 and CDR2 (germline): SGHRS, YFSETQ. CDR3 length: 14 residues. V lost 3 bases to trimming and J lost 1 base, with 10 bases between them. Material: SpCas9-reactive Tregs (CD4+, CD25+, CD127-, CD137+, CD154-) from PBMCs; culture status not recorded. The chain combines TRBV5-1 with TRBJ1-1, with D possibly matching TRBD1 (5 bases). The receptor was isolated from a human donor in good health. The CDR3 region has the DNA TGCGCCAGCAGCTGGAGGGACGGGAACACTGAAGCTTTCTTT. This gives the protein CASSWRDGNTEAFF.